This TCR beta chain appears in the sequencing data of a study of T cells in Graves' hyperthyroidism and ophthalmopathy. Notes on the study in general: Through a model of 13 V-J features, ophthalmopathy was separated from stable hyperthyroidism.

The CDR3 spans 20 residues. CDR1 and CDR2 from the germline V gene are ENHRY and SYGVKD. Deletions cut 4 bases from V and 4 bases from J, with 26 bases between. Newly diagnosed hyperthyroidism patients aged 18 to 65 years had disease lasting under 2 months. Amplified TCR beta CDR3 regions came from RNA transcripts. The HTBI primer set served for first-round RT-PCR of the TCR CDR3. MiXCR, run by TCRdb on the multiplex PCR reads, gives a single entry per CDR3 protein. The sample records about 500,000 distinct CDR3 sequences, 13% to 15% being singletons. This clonotype turned up a few times. Its antigen is as yet unknown.

This receptor was identified in a woman younger than 30 with Graves' hyperthyroidism. The chain is built from TRBV10-3 and TRBJ2-6; weak D call: TRBD1 (5 bases). The sequencing sample was made of blood. The CDR3 reads CAISVTPPPTARAGANVLTF. CDR3 coding DNA: TGTGCCATCAGTGTCACCCCCCCGCCGACAGCCAGGGCCGGGGCCAACGTCCTGACTTTC.